Described below is a single TCR beta chain sequence and its context. The data derive from a study of control samples from healthy donors and cancer patients. CDR3 size: 13 residues. The germline CDR1 and CDR2 sequences are SGHTA and FQGTGA. Trimming left V 2 bases short and J 1 base short, with 3 bases between. Sequencing was performed with immunoSEQ multiplex PCR; in TCRdb, only in-frame clones are kept and a portion is missing. The data show fewer than 150,000 clones, roughly 90% seen once. The genes are TRBV7-3 and TRBJ2-4, with unresolved D. The receptor's source is a man younger than 30 in good health. Sequences were obtained from blood. This CDR3 reads CASSLGAKNIQYF. CDR3 nucleotide sequence: TGTGCCAGCAGCTTAGGGGCCAAAAACATTCAGTACTTC. The complete variable domain, with remaining parts taken from reference TRBV7-3 and TRBJ2-4, reads GAGVSQTPSNKVTEKGKYVELRCDPISGHTALYWYRQSLGQGPEFLIYFQGTGAADDSGLPNDRFFAVRPEGSVSTLKIQRTERGDSAVYLCASSLGAKNIQYFGAGTRLSVL.